These 12 T cell receptor beta chains were all obtained from the same sample, sequenced in a study of shared clonotypes between healthy human individuals. TCRdb's table, derived via immunoSEQ multiplex PCR, lists solely in-frame clones and lacks some. The table lists roughly 330,000 clones, over 65% of them singletons. Sequences were obtained from memory CD4+ T cells sorted from blood. The subset is: CD45RA-negative fraction. These TCRs come from a man younger than 40 in good health.

The genes are TRBV5-6 and TRBJ2-5; D is ambiguous. The CDR3 extends over 11 amino acids. V was trimmed by 2 bases and J by 4 bases, leaving 3 bases between them. CDR1 and CDR2 from the germline V gene are SGHDT and YYEEEE. The CDR3 here is CASSFAETQYF. CDR3 DNA sequence: TGTGCCAGCAGCTTTGCAGAGACCCAGTACTTC.

The chain joins TRBV25-1 to TRBJ2-2; TRBD2 agrees at 10 bases. Germline loops: CDR1 MGHDK, CDR2 SYGVNS. The CDR3 is 16 amino acids. Trimming took 2 bases from V and 6 from J; bases not matched to a gene: 6. The CDR3 is CASSEQGLAGAGELFF. DNA for the CDR3: TGTGCCAGCAGTGAACAGGGCCTAGCGGGAGCCGGGGAGCTGTTTTTT.

This clone was seen repeatedly, ten times or more. V usage is TRBV11-2 and J usage is TRBJ2-5; no clear D gene. This CDR3 comprises 13 residues. The germline CDR1 and CDR2 sequences are SGHAT and FQNNGV. The V end lost 3 bases, the J end lost 1 base, and 6 bases lay between the germline ends. CDR3 loop: CASSLQGQETQYF. The CDR3 DNA follows: TGTGCCAGCAGCTTGCAAGGCCAAGAGACCCAGTACTTC.

V gene TRBV6-5 combines with J gene TRBJ2-7; 8 bases fit TRBD1. The CDR3 is 15 residues long. Germline V gives CDR1 MNHEY, CDR2 SVGAGI. J lost 2 bases, V lost 2 bases, and 5 bases had no gene match. CDR3 nucleotide sequence: TGTGCCAGCAGTTACACTGAGACAGGGGCCTACGAGCAGTACTTC. Protein sequence: CASSYTETGAYEQYF.

The gene calls are TRBV2 and TRBJ1-1, with D unresolved. With 3 bases removed from V and 8 bases from J, the gap between germline ends came to 13 bases. The CDR3 runs 13 residues. Germline CDR1 is SNHLY and CDR2 is FYNNEI. The CDR3 region is CASSDTLGKEAFF. CDR3 nucleotides: TGTGCCAGCAGTGATACCTTGGGAAAGGAAGCTTTCTTT.

This chain joins TRBV2 and TRBJ1-5; no clear D gene. V was pared by 4 bases and J by 6 bases, with 10 bases between. The CDR3 sequence is 13 residues long. Looked up from germline, CDR1 is SNHLY and CDR2 is FYNNEI. The DNA for the CDR3 is TGTGCCAGCAGTGTTTGGGAAGGTCAGCCCCAGCATTTT. Its translation is CASSVWEGQPQHF.

This sequence joins TRBV7-6 and TRBJ2-7; D ambiguous. The length of the CDR3 is 14 residues. Per germline, CDR1 SGHVS and CDR2 FNYEAQ. Between the trimmed V and J ends, which lost 5 bases and 0 bases, there was a span of 11 bases. DNA of the CDR3: TGTGCCAGCAGCCAGAGCGTACTCTCCTACGAGCAGTACTTC. It yields the protein CASSQSVLSYEQYF.

V gene TRBV18 combines with J gene TRBJ1-1; D might be TRBD1 (5 bases). Germline CDR1 KGHSH, CDR2 LQKENI. The CDR3 length is 16 residues. V was trimmed by 4 bases and J by 1 base, leaving 16 bases between them. CDR3 amino acids: CASSLVQGGGNTEAFF. In nucleotides, the CDR3 is TGTGCCAGCTCACTGGTCCAGGGCGGAGGGAACACTGAAGCTTTCTTT. Variable domain in full (rest from reference TRBV18 and TRBJ1-1): NAGVMQNPRHLVRRRGQEARLRCSPMKGHSHVYWYRQLPEEGLKFMVYLQKENIIDESGMPKERFSAEFPKEGPSILRIQQVVRGDSAAYFCASSLVQGGGNTEAFFGQGTRLTVV.

This chain links TRBV7-9 with TRBJ2-2; D possibly matches TRBD1 or TRBD2 (5 bases each). Germline V gene lookup returns CDR1 SEHNR and CDR2 FQNEAQ (reference sequence). The CDR3 loop spans 16 amino acids. The ends were cut back, 5 bases at V and 6 bases at J, with 19 bases in the middle. Here the CDR3 reads CASSPLPGLIAGELFF. The CDR3 DNA sequence: TGTGCCAGCAGCCCCCTACCGGGGCTGATCGCCGGGGAGCTGTTTTTT.

CDR3 sequence: CASSLLTGQVYEQYF. DNA of the CDR3: TGTGCCAGCAGCTTATTAACGGGACAGGTCTACGAGCAGTACTTC. This chain uses TRBV7-9 with TRBJ2-7, with TRBD1 identical over 8 bases. The ends lost 2 bases at V and 3 bases at J; junction bases unmatched: 6. The CDR3 is 15 residues long. Germline CDR1 SEHNR, CDR2 FQNEAQ (reference sequence).

This clone was picked up one time. The same CDR3 can be traced to other DNA sequences in this sample. The J gene is TRBJ2-5, the V gene TRBV11-2; D remains ambiguous. This CDR3 is built from 14 residues. Between the trimmed V and J ends, which lost 1 base and 5 bases, there was a span of 11 bases. Germline lookup yields CDR1 SGHAT and CDR2 FQNNGV. CDR3 DNA sequence: TGTGCCAGCAGCTTAGGGTGGGGTGGGGAGACCCAGTACTTC. It translates to CASSLGWGGETQYF.

The chain has TRBV19 and TRBJ2-4, with 8 bases matching TRBD2. V lost 4 bases, J lost 7 bases, and 6 bases stayed unmatched. Germline values: CDR1 LNHDA, CDR2 SQIVND (reference sequence). The CDR3 is made up of 14 amino acids. DNA of the CDR3: TGTGCCAGTAGTAGCAGCGGGAGTACGAACATTCAGTACTTC. Translation: CASSSSGSTNIQYF.